Below, one TCR beta chain is given with its context. How the authors handled the data: The assay estimated nucleated cells by amplifying reference gene primers. The assay was immunoSEQ multiplex PCR, and TCRdb's table has in-frame clones only and misses some. That table gives V, J and clone size, and the DNA gave D and trimming. The sample has about 350,000 clones, roughly 89% seen once. The sample belongs to a study of blood T cell repertoires in COVID-19. Looking at the study overall: COVID-19 samples collected from the United States, Italy and Spain covered acute and convalescent phases. From T cells, B-cell-depleted T cells, or PBMCs came the material, which was cDNA or gDNA.

Seattle's cohort entered during active infection and was followed longitudinally. The TCR originated in a woman aged 60-75 years with COVID-19, enrolled during active disease. Sequenced: peripheral blood.

CDR3 sequence: CASSSNRAGENTEAFF. CDR3 bases: TGCGCCAGCAGCTCCAACAGGGCAGGGGAGAACACTGAAGCTTTCTTT. The chain has TRBV5-1 and TRBJ1-1, with D perhaps matching TRBD1 (6 bases). Trimming took 3 bases from V and 1 from J, leaving 16 bases between them. CDR3 size: 16 residues. Germline V CDR1 and CDR2: SGHRS, YFSETQ.